This TCR beta chain was observed in a study of T-cell memory formation after mild COVID-19. General study results and limits: The finding that pre-infection memory included some responding clones suggested that cross-reactive memory joined. Day 15 to 85 contracting clones showed balanced CD4/CD8; later expanders leaned CD4+. Mostly located in CM and EM were contracting CD4+ clones, with contracting CD8+ clones located in EMRA.

The germline CDR1 and CDR2 sequences are DFQATT and SNEGSKA (reference sequence). CDR3 length: 16 residues. The J segment lost 2 bases and the V segment lost 2 bases, leaving 8 bases of the junction unmatched. With constant-segment primers, 5'RACE yielded cDNA libraries of TCR alpha and TCR beta that carried sample barcodes and UMIs. TCRdb reanalysed the 5' RACE reads using MiXCR and keeps one entry per CDR3 protein. The table has approximately 300,000 distinct CDR3 sequences, roughly a fifth seen once. As to this clonotype: Antigen: not known.

The clonotype was recovered from a man aged 18-30 years who had mild COVID-19 (a few samples of this study predate the infection). Cell type and time point are not known. What was sequenced was PBMCs or a T cell subset sorted from them (not recorded which). This chain joins TRBV20-1 and TRBJ1-4; TRBD1 matches at 7 bases. CDR3 sequence reads: CSARPPFRGTNEKLFF. In DNA form, the CDR3 reads TGCAGTGCTAGACCCCCTTTCAGGGGGACTAATGAAAAACTGTTTTTT.